The 6 T cell receptor beta chains reported below all come from one sample, sequenced in a study of OX40 agonist ivuxolimab in advanced cancers. Profiling relied on immunoSEQ multiplex PCR, and the TCRdb table lists in-frame clones only, not all of them. The sample carries roughly 73,000 clones, approximately 86% recorded once. Sequencing used CD4+ or CD8+ T cells sorted from blood, obtained in a trial of the OX40 agonist ivuxolimab. These receptors came from an adult with an advanced solid tumor such as melanoma, head and neck, liver or kidney cancer.

V gene TRBV28 combines with J gene TRBJ2-3, with D unresolved. In germline, CDR1 is MDHEN, CDR2 SYDVKM. The CDR3 is 15 residues long. The V end was cut by 5 bases, the J end by 2 bases, with 14 bases between. The CDR3: CASSPPRRTTDTQYF. DNA of the CDR3: TGTGCCAGCAGTCCCCCCAGGCGGACCACAGATACGCAGTATTTT.

V and J are TRBV5-8 and TRBJ2-3, with TRBD2 identical over 11 bases. CDR1 is SGHTS and CDR2 is YDEGEE in the germline V gene. The CDR3 is made up of 17 amino acids. The trim removed 0 bases at V and 1 base at J, leaving 4 bases unmatched. The CDR3 DNA sequence: TGTGCCAGCAGCTTGGATACTAGCGGGGGTGGCACAGATACGCAGTATTTT. Its translation: CASSLDTSGGGTDTQYF.

The chain has TRBV6-4 and TRBJ2-3; 8 bases map to TRBD2. The V gene's germline CDR1 is MRHNA and CDR2 SNTAGT. The CDR3 loop spans 15 amino acids. With V trimmed by 4 bases and J by 5 bases, 8 bases remained unmatched. CDR3 coding DNA: TGTGCCAGCAGTGGTGAGCGGGAGATGATAGATACGCAGTATTTT. The encoded protein is CASSGEREMIDTQYF.

The V gene is TRBV2, the J gene TRBJ2-1, with D uncertain. The germline V gene has CDR1 SNHLY and CDR2 FYNNEI. This CDR3 is 11 amino acids long. V lost 5 bases and J 4 bases, leaving 3 bases between the germline ends. CDR3 in amino acids: CASSFYNEQFF. In nucleotides, the CDR3 is TGTGCCAGCAGTTTTTACAATGAGCAGTTCTTC. The full variable domain, its missing parts supplied by reference TRBV2 and TRBJ2-1, is EPEVTQTPSHQVTQMGQEVILRCVPISNHLYFYWYRQILGQKVEFLVSFYNNEISEKSEIFDDQFSVERPDGSNFTLKIRSTKLEDSAMYFCASSFYNEQFFGPGTRLTVL.

The chain carries TRBV7-2 and TRBJ2-3; no definite D call. V gave up 5 bases and J gave up 0 bases, with 12 bases separating them. Per the germline V gene, CDR1 is SGHTA and CDR2 is FQGNSA. This CDR3 has 15 residues. The CDR3: CASSQTAVSTDTQYF. In DNA form, the CDR3 reads TGTGCCAGCAGCCAGACGGCGGTTAGCACAGATACGCAGTATTTT.

This chain joins TRBV12-5 and TRBJ2-1; no firm D call. The ends were cut back, 7 bases at V and 8 bases at J, with 18 bases in the middle. CDR3 size: 14 residues. CDR1 LGHNT and CDR2 FRNRAP come from the germline V gene. CDR3 residues: CASARFAGEDEQFF. The CDR3 DNA reads as TGTGCTAGTGCCCGATTCGCAGGTGAGGATGAGCAGTTCTTC.